Following are 15 T cell receptor beta chains from one sample sequenced in a study of T cells in Graves' hyperthyroidism and ophthalmopathy. RNA transcripts were the template for amplifying TCR beta CDR3 regions. HTBI primers were employed in a first-round RT-PCR of the TCR CDR3. TCRdb called the multiplex PCR reads again in MiXCR, with one record for every CDR3 protein. Here the sample spans fewer than 650,000 distinct CDR3 sequences, roughly 14% being singletons. The sample taken for sequencing was blood. These receptors came from a woman aged 40 to 55 with Graves' ophthalmopathy.

The chain uses TRBV12-3 or TRBV12-4 and TRBJ1-1; TRBD1 matches at 9 bases. The ends lost 4 bases at V and 3 bases at J; junction bases unmatched: 3. The CDR3 is 14 residues long. CDR3 amino acids: CASSWTGVDTEAFF. In DNA, the CDR3 is TGTGCCAGCAGTTGGACAGGGGTTGACACTGAAGCTTTCTTT.

This clonotype was observed a few times. The chain is built from TRBV20-1 and TRBJ2-2, with TRBD2 as a possible D gene (6 bases). The CDR3 spans 14 residues. Germline V CDR1 and CDR2: DFQATT, SNEGSKA (reference sequence). Trimming removed 6 bases at V and 0 bases at J, with 11 bases between. CDR3 nucleotides: TGCAGTGCCTCCCCGGGGGCGAACACCGGGGAGCTGTTTTTT. Translation gives CSASPGANTGELFF.

This clonotype was observed a handful of times. This sequence joins TRBV29-1 and TRBJ2-7; 9 nucleotides match TRBD1. Germline V gives CDR1 SQVTM, CDR2 ANQGSEA. The CDR3 runs to 14 residues. V lost 1 base to trimming and J lost 6 bases; unmatched junction nucleotides: 7. The CDR3 sequence is CSVEGDREIGEQYF. Written as DNA, the CDR3 is TGCAGCGTTGAAGGGGACAGGGAAATCGGCGAGCAGTACTTC.

Many counts were recorded for this clonotype. The chain combines TRBV11-3 with TRBJ1-6, with no clear D. CDR3 length equals 12 residues. V was pared by 5 bases and J by 8 bases, with 7 bases between. Germline CDR1 is SGHNT and CDR2 is YENEEA. The CDR3 loop is CASSMTYSPLHF. CDR3 coding DNA: TGTGCCAGCAGCATGACCTATTCACCCCTCCACTTT.

This clonotype was picked up a small number of times. The chain uses TRBV11-1 and TRBJ2-1; TRBD1 matches 8 bases. There are 14 residues in the CDR3. The V gene's germline CDR1 is SGHAT and CDR2 FQDESV (reference sequence). V shed 3 bases, J shed 8 bases, and the junction held 6 bases outside the gene matches. Here the CDR3 reads CASSLTGVRDEQFF. In nucleotides, the CDR3 is TGTGCCAGCAGCTTGACAGGGGTTAGGGATGAGCAGTTCTTC.

This chain links TRBV7-2 with TRBJ2-7; tentative D call: TRBD2 (6 bases). The CDR3 spans 15 residues. V was pared by 7 bases and J by 0 bases, with 16 bases between. Per the germline V gene, CDR1 is SGHTA and CDR2 is FQGNSA. The CDR3, as DNA: TGTGCCAGCAACCGTTATAGCGGAAGCTCCTACGAGCAGTACTTC. It yields the protein CASNRYSGSSYEQYF. The full variable domain, rest sourced from reference TRBV7-2 and TRBJ2-7, is GAGVSQSPSNKVTEKGKDVELRCDPISGHTALYWYRQSLGQGLEFLIYFQGNSAPDKSGLPSDRFSAERTGGSVSTLTIQRTQQEDSAVYLCASNRYSGSSYEQYFGPGTRLTVT.

In its sample, this clonotype was seen many times. The chain recombines TRBV7-8 with TRBJ2-5; no clear D. Trimming removed 0 bases from V and 2 bases from J, with 10 bases in between. CDR1 is SGHVS and CDR2 is FQNEAQ in the germline V gene. This CDR3 is 15 amino acids long. CDR3 residues: CASSLANSVQETQYF. The CDR3 DNA is TGTGCCAGCAGCTTAGCGAACAGTGTTCAAGAGACCCAGTACTTC.

The chain links TRBV6-1 to TRBJ1-5, with 8 positions matching TRBD1. V was clipped by 5 bases and J by 7 bases; unmatched bases: 7. The germline gives CDR1 MNHNS, CDR2 SASEGT. The CDR3 spans 14 residues. The CDR3 loop reads CASSLDRGRQPQHF. The CDR3 nucleotides read TGTGCCAGCAGTCTAGACAGGGGTCGGCAGCCCCAGCATTTT.

This clonotype was seen ten or more times. The chain combines TRBV5-1 with TRBJ2-1, with TRBD2 matching over 7 bases. The CDR3 is made up of 14 amino acids. Germline loops: CDR1 SGHRS, CDR2 YFSETQ. V trimming: 3 bases; J trimming: 3 bases; junction bases outside the gene matches: 3. The CDR3 reads CASSWAGVYNEQFF. CDR3 bases: TGCGCCAGCAGCTGGGCGGGGGTCTACAATGAGCAGTTCTTC.

This clonotype was counted ten times or more. The CDR3 sequence: CSARIRTSRNTGELFF. The CDR3 DNA reads TGCAGTGCTAGGATAAGGACTAGCAGGAACACCGGGGAGCTGTTTTTT. The chain carries TRBV20-1 and TRBJ2-2; 8 positions agree with TRBD2. Looked up from germline, CDR1 is DFQATT and CDR2 is SNEGSKA (reference sequence). V lost 3 bases to trimming and J lost 1 base; unmatched junction nucleotides: 7. The CDR3 contains 16 residues.

Ten or more counts support this clonotype. V usage is TRBV29-1 and J usage is TRBJ2-4, with TRBD1 as a possible D gene (5 bases). Germline V gene data show CDR1 as SQVTM and CDR2 as ANQGSEA. The CDR3 is 16 amino acids. Trimming left V 7 bases short and J 0 bases short, with 19 bases between. CDR3 DNA sequence: TGCAGCGGGGGCCGGTCCGGTAGATTAGCCAAAAACATTCAGTACTTC. Its protein is CSGGRSGRLAKNIQYF.

This clonotype came up many times. The CDR3 DNA follows: TGCAGCGTTGAAGATCGACAGGGGTTGGAGACCCAGTACTTC. Translated: CSVEDRQGLETQYF. The J gene is TRBJ2-5, the V gene TRBV29-1, with 8 bases aligning to TRBD1. CDR1 and CDR2 from the germline V gene are SQVTM and ANQGSEA. The CDR3 runs to 14 residues. V gave up 0 bases and J gave up 5 bases; unmatched junction bases: 5.

This clonotype was observed at least ten times. V and J are TRBV27 and TRBJ2-2; TRBD1 aligns across 8 bases. After removal of 8 bases from V and 4 bases from J, the junction contained 12 bases not matched to a gene. The CDR3 sequence is 16 residues long. Germline assignment: CDR1 MNHEY and CDR2 SMNVEV (reference sequence). The CDR3 sequence: CASGRVRGPGTGELFF. The CDR3 nucleotides read TGTGCCAGCGGCCGAGTCAGGGGGCCAGGCACCGGGGAGCTGTTTTTT.

V is TRBV4-2 and J is TRBJ1-2; no definite D call. Germline CDR1 LGHNA, CDR2 YNFKEQ. The germline V and J ends were trimmed by 1 base and 4 bases, with 22 bases remaining between them. The CDR3 runs 18 residues. The CDR3, as DNA: TGTGCCAGCAGCCAAGGATTAAGAACCCAGCAGAGGTCCTATGGCTACACCTTC. Translating it yields CASSQGLRTQQRSYGYTF.

The chain employs TRBV7-2 and TRBJ2-7, with D perhaps assigned TRBD1 or TRBD2 (5 bases each). From germline, CDR1 is SGHTA and CDR2 FQGNSA. The length of the CDR3 is 15 residues. Trimming left V 5 bases short and J 6 bases short, with 20 bases between. The CDR3 nucleotides are TGTGCCAGCAGCAACGTAGGGACCGCCGGATCCGAGCAGTACTTC. Encoded protein: CASSNVGTAGSEQYF.